The sequence of this T cell receptor (beta chain) was determined in a study of T-cell reconstitution after alpha-beta-depleted transplantation in children. CDR1 is LGHDT, CDR2 YNNKEL, per germline (reference sequence). The V gene lost 4 bases and the J gene lost 0 bases, with 16 bases spanning the gap. The CDR3 loop spans 17 amino acids. Unique molecular identifiers tagged the TCRbeta library. From the PCR reads, TCRdb called clonotypes with MiXCR, one entry per CDR3 protein. The top ten hold about 5.6% of the sample, which has about half a million distinct CDR3 sequences, 12% seen once. The sample in question was PBMCs from the stem cell graft donor, obtained from the stem cell graft. The chain employs TRBV3-1 and TRBJ2-1; D not resolved. The receptor's source is a human donor who donated a stem cell graft to a child with combined immunodeficiency. CDR3 nucleotides: TGTGCCAGCAGCCCCCAGCAGCCGTGGGGCTCCTACAATGAGCAGTTCTTC. Encoded protein: CASSPQQPWGSYNEQFF.